The 32 T cell receptor beta chains reported below all come from one sample, sequenced in a study of chemoradiotherapy in HPV16-positive cancers. The repertoire was sequenced with immunoSEQ multiplex PCR; TCRdb's copy has only in-frame clones and lacks some. Of 1,500 to 2,000 clones listed, 75% to 80% are singletons. The sample here was tumor tissue, taken from a patient who underwent chemoradiotherapy. The receptors were gathered from a human donor with HPV-associated anogenital cancer.

The V and J genes are TRBV19 and TRBJ1-5, with 9 bases lining up with TRBD1. After removal of 5 bases from V and 6 bases from J, the junction contained 8 bases not matched to a gene. The length of the CDR3 is 15 residues. Looked up from germline, CDR1 is LNHDA and CDR2 is SQIVND (reference sequence). CDR3 sequence: CASSFQQGAGQPQHF. The CDR3, as DNA: TGTGCCAGTAGTTTCCAACAGGGGGCAGGTCAGCCCCAGCATTTT.

The chain has TRBV7-9 and TRBJ2-5; no firm D call. This CDR3 has 12 amino acids. Per the germline V gene, CDR1 is SEHNR and CDR2 is FQNEAQ (reference sequence). Between the trimmed V and J ends, which lost 0 bases and 5 bases, there was a span of 4 bases. The chain's CDR3 is CASSLALETQYF. The CDR3 DNA reads as TGTGCCAGCAGCTTAGCGCTGGAGACCCAGTACTTC.

Only a few counts were recorded for this clone. The chain employs TRBV19 and TRBJ1-5, with D possibly being TRBD1 (5 bases). CDR1 and CDR2 from the germline V gene are LNHDA and SQIVND (reference sequence). The CDR3 is made up of 15 amino acids. V lost 7 bases and J 1 base, leaving 14 bases between the germline ends. The CDR3 DNA is TGTGCCAGTATCCCTAGGGGCCTCAGCAATCAGCCCCAGCATTTT. Translation: CASIPRGLSNQPQHF.

V is TRBV19 and J is TRBJ1-5, with D unclear. Deletions cut 3 bases from V and 0 bases from J, with 9 bases between. This CDR3 has 15 amino acids. Looked up from germline, CDR1 is LNHDA and CDR2 is SQIVND (reference sequence). The CDR3 loop reads CASSMGSYSNQPQHF. CDR3 sequence (DNA): TGTGCCAGTAGTATGGGCAGCTATAGCAATCAGCCCCAGCATTTT.

Of note for this clone: The junction shows a germline mismatch at one end, possibly a read error. The J gene is TRBJ1-1, the V gene TRBV29-1; D possibly corresponds to TRBD1 (5 bases). The CDR3 consists of 13 residues. Germline CDR1 and CDR2: SQVTM and ANQGSEA. The CDR3 sequence: CSVGEGQNTEAFF. CDR3 sequence (DNA): TGCAGCGTGGGGGAGGGTCAGAACACTGAAGCCTTCTTT.

The V and J genes are TRBV7-8 and TRBJ1-4; no clear D. V was pared by 6 bases and J by 6 bases, with 20 bases between. Germline assignment: CDR1 SGHVS and CDR2 FQNEAQ. CDR3 length equals 16 residues. The CDR3 here is CASSLGGSNHHEKLFF. Here the CDR3 DNA reads TGTGCCAGCAGTCTCGGAGGATCTAACCACCATGAAAAACTGTTTTTT.

J is TRBJ2-7 and V is TRBV4-3, with D possibly TRBD1 on 6 matching bases. Germline assignment: CDR1 LGHNA and CDR2 YSLEER. The CDR3 has 15 residues. V lost 2 bases and J 3 bases, leaving 14 bases between the germline ends. CDR3 nucleotide sequence: TGCGCCAGCAGCCAATACCGGGCAGGGGACTACGAGCAGTACTTC. Protein product: CASSQYRAGDYEQYF.

The V and J genes are TRBV2 and TRBJ2-7; 7 positions agree with TRBD1. Per the germline V gene, CDR1 is SNHLY and CDR2 is FYNNEI. V shed 6 bases and J 0 bases; nucleotides not matched to a gene: 2. The CDR3 spans 13 residues. The CDR3 loop is CASRRDSSYEQYF. The CDR3 DNA reads TGTGCCAGCAGGAGGGACAGCTCCTACGAGCAGTACTTC.

This rearrangement joins TRBV10-3 to TRBJ2-2; D unresolved. The V and J ends lost 7 bases and 4 bases respectively, with 16 bases between them. The CDR3 sequence is 15 residues long. Germline CDR1 and CDR2: ENHRY and SYGVKD. The CDR3 reads CAINSQEKSTGELFF. In nucleotides, the CDR3 is TGTGCCATCAACAGCCAGGAAAAGAGCACCGGGGAGCTGTTTTTT.

With respect to this clone: One base away lies a much larger clone, so this may be a sequencing read error. V usage is TRBV6-4 and J usage is TRBJ2-5; D call uncertain. The J call is uncertain, as TRBJ2-7 better fits the DNA end. Germline V gene sequence: CDR1 MRHNA, CDR2 SNTAGT. This CDR3 is 14 amino acids long. The CDR3 coding sequence is TGTGCCAGCACCCACGGGTACGGTTCCTACGAGCAGTACTTC. Its translation is CASTHGYGSYEQYF.

Only a few counts were recorded for this clone. The rearrangement links TRBV7-3 to TRBJ2-7; TRBD1 agrees at 7 bases. Germline CDR1 is SGHTA and CDR2 is FQGTGA. Trimming removed 8 bases from V and 5 bases from J; junction bases left unmatched: 9. This CDR3 has 13 residues. CDR3 protein: CASGVTGDHEQYF. The CDR3 nucleotides are TGTGCCAGCGGGGTTACAGGGGACCACGAGCAGTACTTC.

As regards this clone: The junction departs from germline at one end; a sequencing error may be responsible. The same CDR3 also results from other DNA sequences found in this sample. The V and J genes are TRBV5-6 and TRBJ1-6; possible D gene TRBD1, 6 bases. Germline V lookup: CDR1 SGHDT, CDR2 YYEEEE. The CDR3 is 18 amino acids. CDR3 sequence reads: CASSLPTRGGSYNSPLHF. In nucleotides, the CDR3 is TGTGCCAGCAGCTTACCGACGAGGGGGGGATCCTATAATTCACCCCTCCACTTC.

The chain recombines TRBV5-4 with TRBJ2-3; D gene uncertain. There are 16 residues in the CDR3. V was pared by 4 bases and J by 2 bases, with 17 bases between. Per germline, CDR1 SGHNT and CDR2 YYREEE (reference sequence). The CDR3 DNA reads TGTGCCAGCAGCCTTGGGCGATCCGGGTCCACAGATACGCAGTATTTT. Translated: CASSLGRSGSTDTQYF.

V and J are TRBV10-3 and TRBJ1-4, with TRBD1 matching over 8 bases. This CDR3 is 15 amino acids long. The germline V gene encodes CDR1 ENHRY and CDR2 SYGVKD. With V trimmed by 6 bases and J by 1 base, 4 bases remained unmatched. DNA of the CDR3: TGTGCCATCAGACCAGGACAGGGAACTAATGAAAAACTGTTTTTT. Residues: CAIRPGQGTNEKLFF.

V usage is TRBV30 and J usage is TRBJ2-2; perhaps TRBD2 as D (5 bases). Between the trimmed V and J ends, which lost 4 bases and 7 bases, there was a span of 10 bases. The germline gives CDR1 GTSNPN, CDR2 SVGIG (reference sequence). The CDR3 has 12 amino acids. CDR3 DNA: TGTGCCTGGACCTATGGGAGCGGGGAGCTGTTTTTT. Translated, it gives CAWTYGSGELFF. The full variable domain, in which reference TRBV30 and TRBJ2-2 provide the parts outside the CDR3, is SQTIHQWPATLVQPVGSPLSLECTVEGTSNPNLYWYRQAAGRGLQLLFYSVGIGQISSEVPQNLSASRPQDRQFILSSKKLLLSDSGFYLCAWTYGSGELFFGEGSRLTVL.

The V and J genes are TRBV9 and TRBJ2-3; TRBD2 matches at 7 bases. Per germline, CDR1 SGDLS and CDR2 YYNGEE. Trimming removed 1 base from V and 10 bases from J; junction bases left unmatched: 3. The CDR3 is 12 residues long. The CDR3 bases are TGTGCCAGCAGCGTATCGGCGGGGGCGCAGTATTTT. It yields the protein CASSVSAGAQYF.

CDR3 bases: TGTGCCAGCATGTTGGTGAGCTCCTATAATTCACCCCTCCACTTT. Translation gives CASMLVSSYNSPLHF. The chain has TRBV2 and TRBJ1-6; unclear D gene. The CDR3 runs 15 residues. V was trimmed by 7 bases and J by 0 bases, leaving 10 bases between them. From germline, CDR1 is SNHLY and CDR2 FYNNEI.

The chain couples TRBV7-2 to TRBJ2-3, with a possible D match to TRBD2 (5 bases). Germline V gives CDR1 SGHTA, CDR2 FQGNSA. The length of the CDR3 is 14 residues. Trimming took 5 bases from V and 3 from J, leaving 12 bases between them. CDR3 coding DNA: TGTGCCAGCAGCCCTACAACTAGTACAGATACGCAGTATTTT. Translation: CASSPTTSTDTQYF.

The chain's CDR3 is CASSLSVFGGSPLHF. The CDR3 DNA is TGTGCCAGCAGTTTAAGCGTCTTCGGAGGATCACCCCTCCACTTT. The chain recombines TRBV27 with TRBJ1-6; no definite D call. CDR1 MNHEY and CDR2 SMNVEV come from the germline V gene (reference sequence). CDR3 length: 15 amino acids. The V end lost 2 bases, the J end lost 10 bases, and 15 bases lay between the germline ends.

The chain has TRBV9 and TRBJ2-1; D is possibly TRBD1 or TRBD2 (5 bases each). This CDR3 spans 16 amino acids. V gave up 2 bases and J gave up 2 bases, with 14 bases separating them. Germline loops: CDR1 SGDLS, CDR2 YYNGEE. The CDR3 is CASSVGTAVAYNEQFF. CDR3 sequence (DNA): TGTGCCAGCAGCGTGGGGACGGCGGTGGCCTACAATGAGCAGTTCTTC.

About this clone itself: One junction end does not reproduce the germline sequence, and a read error may be involved. V and J are TRBV7-8 and TRBJ1-5; a possible D gene is TRBD1 (6 bases). The V gene's germline CDR1 is SGHVS and CDR2 FQNEAQ. This CDR3 has 15 residues. CDR3 DNA sequence: TGTGCCAGCACCTTAGGACAGACAGTAGATCAGCCCCAGCATTTT. Its translation is CASTLGQTVDQPQHF. Full variable domain (remainder filled in from reference TRBV7-8 and TRBJ1-5): GAGVSQSPRYKVAKRGQDVALRCDPISGHVSLFWYQQALGQGPEFLTYFQNEAQLDKSGLPSDRFFAERPEGSVSTLKIQRTQQEDSAVYLCASTLGQTVDQPQHFGDGTRLSIL.

This clone was detected only once. The chain has TRBV11-3 and TRBJ2-5; D may be TRBD2 (6 bases). Germline CDR1 reads SGHNT; CDR2 reads YENEEA. This CDR3 has 13 residues. V was clipped by 4 bases and J by 4 bases, with 10 bases between them. The CDR3 DNA is TGTGCCAGCAGCTCCTCCGGGGGAGAGACCCAGTACTTC. This translates into CASSSSGGETQYF.

J is TRBJ1-4 and V is TRBV2; 9 nucleotides match TRBD1. CDR1 and CDR2 from the germline V gene are SNHLY and FYNNEI. This CDR3 comprises 14 residues. After removal of 5 bases from V and 7 bases from J, the junction contained 5 bases not matched to a gene. DNA of the CDR3: TGTGCCAGCAGTTTTGACAGGGGGAGTGAAAAACTGTTTTTT. Protein product: CASSFDRGSEKLFF.

The rearrangement uses TRBV11-3 and TRBJ2-1; D possibly corresponds to TRBD2 (6 bases). V shed 3 bases and J shed 1 base, with 10 bases lying between them. CDR1 SGHNT and CDR2 YENEEA come from the germline V gene. The CDR3 has 15 residues. CDR3 loop: CASSFAGPSYNEQFF. The DNA of the CDR3 is TGTGCCAGCAGCTTTGCGGGGCCGTCCTACAATGAGCAGTTCTTC.

The chain combines TRBV11-2 with TRBJ2-2, with D perhaps being TRBD1 or TRBD2 (5 bases each). Germline V gene data show CDR1 as SGHAT and CDR2 as FQNNGV. This CDR3 comprises 12 residues. With 3 bases removed from V and 6 bases from J, the gap between germline ends came to 5 bases. The CDR3 DNA sequence: TGTGCCAGCAGCTTGGGGGCCGGGGAGCTGTTTTTT. This sequence encodes CASSLGAGELFF.

This chain uses TRBV29-1 with TRBJ2-7; D uncertain. The CDR3 length is 15 residues. V gave up 4 bases and J gave up 1 base, with 17 bases separating them. Germline V gene data show CDR1 as SQVTM and CDR2 as ANQGSEA. The CDR3 protein is CSVVPSRSRSYEQYF. As DNA, the CDR3 is TGCAGCGTTGTGCCCTCCCGGTCGAGGTCCTACGAGCAGTACTTC.

J is TRBJ2-7 and V is TRBV29-1; possible D gene TRBD1, 6 bases. V gave up 4 bases and J gave up 3 bases, with 10 bases separating them. Germline V gives CDR1 SQVTM, CDR2 ANQGSEA. The CDR3 is 12 amino acids. The CDR3 DNA follows: TGCAGCGTTGCGACAGGAAACTACGAGCAGTACTTC. Amino acid sequence: CSVATGNYEQYF.

The chain uses TRBV19 and TRBJ2-1; 12 positions match TRBD2. The CDR3 covers 17 residues. CDR1 and CDR2 from the germline V gene are LNHDA and SQIVND (reference sequence). Losses at the gene ends were 3 bases for V and 5 bases for J; bases not matched to a gene: 8. The CDR3 bases are TGTGCCAGTAGTATCATTCGACTAGCGGGAGCGAACAATGAGCAGTTCTTC. Its protein is CASSIIRLAGANNEQFF. Drawing the rest from reference TRBV19 and TRBJ2-1, the complete variable domain is DGGITQSPKYLFRKEGQNVTLSCEQNLNHDAMYWYRQDPGQGLRLIYYSQIVNDFQKGDIAEGYSVSREKKESFPLTVTSAQKNPTAFYLCASSIIRLAGANNEQFFGPGTRLTVL.

The chain employs TRBV7-2 and TRBJ2-2; 9 bases fit TRBD2. This CDR3 has 15 amino acids. The V gene's germline CDR1 is SGHTA and CDR2 FQGNSA. V gave up 0 bases and J gave up 7 bases; unmatched junction bases: 3. CDR3 nucleotides: TGTGCCAGCAGCTTAGCTAGCGGGAGTATCGGGGAGCTGTTTTTT. Its translation: CASSLASGSIGELFF.

The chain uses TRBV7-3 and TRBJ2-5; 8 bases match TRBD2. The V gene end was trimmed by 2 bases and the J gene end by 4 bases; junction bases not matched to a gene: 6. From germline, CDR1 is SGHTA and CDR2 FQGTGA. The CDR3 consists of 15 residues. The DNA for the CDR3 is TGTGCCAGCAGCTTAGGGGCGGGGGGAAGAGAGACCCAGTACTTC. Translated, it gives CASSLGAGGRETQYF.

The rearrangement joins TRBV5-4 to TRBJ2-7; TRBD2 aligns across 8 bases. This CDR3 spans 15 amino acids. The ends lost 0 bases at V and 3 bases at J; junction bases unmatched: 5. Per the germline V gene, CDR1 is SGHNT and CDR2 is YYREEE (reference sequence). DNA for the CDR3: TGTGCCAGCAGCTTGGTTCGGGGGGGCCGCTACGAGCAGTACTTC. Protein sequence: CASSLVRGGRYEQYF.

Details on this clone: Sequence at one end of the junction differs from germline and may be a read error. The chain's CDR3 is CASTLEGRLGDTQYF. DNA of the CDR3: TGTGCCAGCACCTTAGAGGGGCGCTTGGGAGATACGCAGTATTTT. The rearrangement links TRBV7-9 to TRBJ2-3; D might be TRBD1 or TRBD2, each matching 5 bases. The CDR3 length is 15 residues. CDR1 SEHNR and CDR2 FQNEAQ come from the germline V gene (reference sequence).